This passage covers 21 T cell receptor beta chains from one sample sequenced in a study of human T cells and chemical hapten exposure. Described time point: pre-sensitization, week 0. The treatment denotes: therapeutic diphenylcyclopropenone sensitization with weekly scalp DPC. A single record per CDR3 protein comes from TCRdb applying MiXCR to the RACE reads. The sample yields about 350,000 distinct CDR3 sequences, around 5.5% seen once. The material was whole blood, obtained in connection with sensitization to the hapten diphenylcyclopropenone (DPC). These receptors originate from a woman aged 18 to 35 with alopecia areata. Some clones in this sample may be carry-over from other donors' samples.

This clonotype was recorded many times. The chain has TRBV7-2 and TRBJ1-1; possible D gene TRBD1, 6 bases. V lost 4 bases, J lost 4 bases, and 10 bases lay in between. The CDR3 runs to 13 residues. From germline, CDR1 is SGHTA and CDR2 FQGNSA. The CDR3 spells CASSSLGATEAFF. Written as DNA, the CDR3 is TGTGCCAGCAGCTCCCTGGGGGCCACTGAAGCTTTCTTT.

This clonotype was counted between two and nine times. This chain connects TRBV4-2 to TRBJ2-5; perhaps TRBD1 as D (5 bases). V was clipped by 0 bases and J by 3 bases, with 11 bases between them. Germline values: CDR1 LGHNA, CDR2 YNFKEQ. The CDR3 is made up of 15 amino acids. CDR3 region: CASSQDRTGKETQYF. CDR3 nucleotide sequence: TGTGCCAGCAGCCAAGATCGAACAGGAAAAGAGACCCAGTACTTC.

This clonotype was observed a few times. This chain connects TRBV4-3 to TRBJ2-3; no reliable D call. The V gene's germline CDR1 is LGHNA and CDR2 YSLEER. The CDR3 contains 11 residues. V lost 0 bases and J 5 bases, leaving 0 bases between the germline ends. The CDR3, as DNA: TGCGCCAGCAGCCAAGAAGATACGCAGTATTTT. Translating gives CASSQEDTQYF.

This clonotype was seen repeatedly, ten times or more. J is TRBJ1-2 and V is TRBV4-3; 7 bases are shared with TRBD1. This CDR3 has 14 amino acids. Per germline, CDR1 LGHNA and CDR2 YSLEER. The junction had 7 bases not matched to a gene; V was cut back by 4 bases and J by 5 bases. The CDR3 is CASSLTGAQYGYTF. DNA for the CDR3: TGCGCCAGCAGCCTAACAGGGGCGCAGTATGGCTACACCTTC.

V usage is TRBV6-5 and J usage is TRBJ2-7, with 9 nucleotides matching TRBD1. J gave up 6 bases and V 2 bases, and 11 bases lay outside the gene matches. The CDR3 is 16 residues long. Germline V gives CDR1 MNHEY, CDR2 SVGAGI. The CDR3 loop reads CASSYLPGQGTGEQYF. CDR3 in DNA: TGTGCCAGCAGTTACCTTCCCGGACAGGGGACGGGCGAGCAGTACTTC.

This clonotype was observed at least ten times. The chain has TRBV20-1 and TRBJ1-5, with 7 positions matching TRBD1. The V gene end was trimmed by 6 bases and the J gene end by 0 bases; junction bases not matched to a gene: 14. Looked up from germline, CDR1 is DFQATT and CDR2 is SNEGSKA (reference sequence). The CDR3 is 17 residues long. The CDR3 loop is CSATPGQAYHSNQPQHF. The CDR3 DNA reads as TGCAGTGCCACCCCAGGACAGGCCTACCATAGCAATCAGCCCCAGCATTTT.

J is TRBJ1-1 and V is TRBV14, with D maybe TRBD1 (6 bases). The germline CDR1 and CDR2 sequences are SGHDN and FVKESK. The V gene lost 2 bases and the J gene lost 4 bases, with 11 bases spanning the gap. This CDR3 contains 14 residues. The CDR3 nucleotides read TGTGCCAGCAGCCAAAACAGGGTCGGCACTGAAGCTTTCTTT. Amino acid sequence: CASSQNRVGTEAFF.

There are a few counts of this clonotype. CDR3 nucleotides: TGCAGCGTTGAAGATGGGCAGGGCGGTTACACCGGGGAGCTGTTTTTT. Amino acids: CSVEDGQGGYTGELFF. The V gene is TRBV29-1, the J gene TRBJ2-2, with D possibly TRBD1 on 5 matching bases. There are 16 residues in the CDR3. Germline V gene data show CDR1 as SQVTM and CDR2 as ANQGSEA. The V end was cut by 0 bases, the J end by 3 bases, with 14 bases between.

This clonotype was seen ten or more times. V is TRBV2 and J is TRBJ1-6, with D unresolved. This CDR3 spans 15 amino acids. Germline CDR1 reads SNHLY; CDR2 reads FYNNEI. Trimming pared 2 bases from V and 11 bases from J, leaving 16 bases between. The CDR3 here is CASSESLVRWAPLHF. For the CDR3, the DNA is TGTGCCAGCAGTGAATCGCTCGTCCGCTGGGCACCCCTCCACTTT. Combining the CDR3 with reference TRBV2 and TRBJ1-6 gives the whole variable domain EPEVTQTPSHQVTQMGQEVILRCVPISNHLYFYWYRQILGQKVEFLVSFYNNEISEKSEIFDDQFSVERPDGSNFTLKIRSTKLEDSAMYFCASSESLVRWAPLHFGNGTRLTVT.

This clonotype showed up many times. The V call is TRBV2, the J call TRBJ2-3; maybe TRBD2 (6 bases). CDR1 and CDR2 (germline): SNHLY, FYNNEI. CDR3 length: 14 residues. Trimming cost V 7 bases and J 5 bases, with 16 bases left between them. CDR3 amino acids: CASMVNPGGDTQYF. CDR3 coding DNA: TGTGCCAGCATGGTCAACCCCGGGGGAGATACGCAGTATTTT.

This clonotype was seen only a few times. This chain links TRBV7-2 with TRBJ2-4; tentative D call: TRBD2 (5 bases). This CDR3 has 15 amino acids. Looked up from germline, CDR1 is SGHTA and CDR2 is FQGNSA. Trimming stripped 2 bases from V and 6 bases from J, with 14 bases between. DNA for the CDR3: TGTGCCAGCAGCTTAAGTTCAAGCGGCTCAAACATTCAGTACTTC. Translating gives CASSLSSSGSNIQYF.

Notes on this clonotype: A read error is possible here, since a much larger clone lies one base away. The rearrangement links TRBV25-1 to TRBJ2-5; TRBD2 matches at 8 bases. CDR1 and CDR2 (germline): MGHDK, SYGVNS. Trimming at V came to 5 bases and at J to 4 bases, leaving 12 bases not matched to a gene. The CDR3 contains 16 residues. CDR3 amino acids: CASSHDWASGPETQYF. In DNA form, the CDR3 reads TGTGCCAGCAGTCACGACTGGGCTAGCGGGCCAGAGACCCAGTACTTC.

The table lists this clonotype with many counts. The gene calls are TRBV11-2 and TRBJ2-5, with 7 bases matching TRBD1. Unmatched junction bases numbered 22, after V lost 3 bases and J lost 9 bases. The CDR3 totals 18 residues. In germline, CDR1 is SGHAT, CDR2 FQNNGV. In DNA form, the CDR3 reads TGTGCCAGCAGCTTTGCCCTACAGGGGCCCACTTCAGAAAGAGCCCAGTACTTC. This codes for CASSFALQGPTSERAQYF.

This clonotype occurred many times. The rearrangement links TRBV20-1 to TRBJ2-4; TRBD1 agrees at 11 bases. V shed 3 bases and J 3 bases; nucleotides not matched to a gene: 7. This CDR3 comprises 16 residues. Germline CDR1 and CDR2: DFQATT and SNEGSKA (reference sequence). CDR3 region: CSASTPGQGDKNIQYF. The CDR3 bases are TGCAGTGCTAGCACCCCGGGACAGGGGGACAAAAACATTCAGTACTTC.

This clonotype was observed many times. This sequence joins TRBV19 and TRBJ2-3; possibly TRBD2 for D (6 bases). The CDR3 is made up of 15 amino acids. Per germline, CDR1 LNHDA and CDR2 SQIVND (reference sequence). V lost 6 bases, J lost 7 bases, and 20 bases lay in between. The CDR3 DNA follows: TGTGCCAGTAGCCTTGGGGGACTTCAAGCTAATACGCAGTATTTT. It encodes CASSLGGLQANTQYF. Using reference TRBV19 and TRBJ2-3 for the parts outside the CDR3, the full variable domain is DGGITQSPKYLFRKEGQNVTLSCEQNLNHDAMYWYRQDPGQGLRLIYYSQIVNDFQKGDIAEGYSVSREKKESFPLTVTSAQKNPTAFYLCASSLGGLQANTQYFGPGTRLTVL.

The genes are TRBV20-1 and TRBJ2-3; possibly TRBD2 for D (7 bases). The germline gives CDR1 DFQATT, CDR2 SNEGSKA (reference sequence). The CDR3 spans 15 residues. V was clipped by 0 bases and J by 5 bases, with 15 bases between them. The CDR3 nucleotides are TGCAGTGCTAGAGATCTTGGCGGGGGCGAAGATACGCAGTATTTT. Its protein product is CSARDLGGGEDTQYF.

This clonotype was seen only a few times. The CDR3 DNA follows: TGTGCCAGCAGCCGGGACATCACCTACGAGCAGTACTTC. Translated: CASSRDITYEQYF. This chain connects TRBV6-2 or TRBV6-3 to TRBJ2-7; D is possibly TRBD1 (6 bases). The V gene lost 6 bases and the J gene lost 2 bases, with 11 bases spanning the gap. Germline loops: CDR1 MNHEY, CDR2 SVGEGT. The CDR3 is 13 amino acids.

The chain couples TRBV3-1 to TRBJ1-2, with 8 bases fitting TRBD1. This CDR3 is built from 14 residues. CDR1 is LGHDT, CDR2 YNNKEL, per germline (reference sequence). Unmatched junction bases numbered 4, after V lost 3 bases and J lost 4 bases. CDR3 nucleotide sequence: TGTGCCAGCAGCCAGGGACAGGCGTCCTATGGCTACACCTTC. Protein sequence: CASSQGQASYGYTF.

Many counts were recorded for this clonotype. The rearrangement joins TRBV20-1 to TRBJ1-1, with D unclear. Looked up from germline, CDR1 is DFQATT and CDR2 is SNEGSKA (reference sequence). CDR3 length: 12 residues. The V end lost 2 bases, the J end lost 4 bases, and 8 bases lay between the germline ends. The CDR3 DNA reads TGCAGTGCTAGAATGGTAGGCACTGAAGCTTTCTTT. This sequence encodes CSARMVGTEAFF.

This clonotype turned up a few times. This rearrangement joins TRBV6-5 to TRBJ1-6, with a possible D match to TRBD1 (6 bases). The CDR3 is 13 amino acids. V shed 6 bases and J shed 9 bases, with 12 bases lying between them. CDR1 and CDR2 from the germline V gene are MNHEY and SVGAGI. The CDR3 DNA follows: TGTGCCAGCAGCCGCTACAGGGTTTCACCCCTCCACTTT. Its translation is CASSRYRVSPLHF.

This clonotype appeared a few times. V gene TRBV7-2 combines with J gene TRBJ2-5, with TRBD1 identical over 7 bases. The germline CDR1 and CDR2 sequences are SGHTA and FQGNSA. V lost 6 bases, J lost 2 bases, and 3 bases stayed unmatched. The CDR3 spans 13 residues. CDR3 nucleotides: TGTGCCAGCAGACAGGGGAAACAAGAGACCCAGTACTTC. It encodes CASRQGKQETQYF.